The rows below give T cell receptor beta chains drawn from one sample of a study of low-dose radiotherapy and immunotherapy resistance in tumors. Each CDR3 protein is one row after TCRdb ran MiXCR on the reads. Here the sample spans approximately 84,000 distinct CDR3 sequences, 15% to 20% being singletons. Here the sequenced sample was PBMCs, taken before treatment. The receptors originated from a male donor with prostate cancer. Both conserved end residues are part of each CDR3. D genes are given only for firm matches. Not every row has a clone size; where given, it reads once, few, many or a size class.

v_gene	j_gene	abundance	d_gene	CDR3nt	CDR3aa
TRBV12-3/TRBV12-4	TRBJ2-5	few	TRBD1	TGTGCCAGCAGCACCGGGACAGGGTCGACCCAGTACTTC	CASSTGTGSTQYF
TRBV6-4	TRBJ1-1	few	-	TGTGCCAGCAGTGAGGCCATGAACACTGAAGCTTTCTTT	CASSEAMNTEAFF
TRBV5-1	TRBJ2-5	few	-	TGCGCCAGCAGCTTGAACTCCCGGGGGTTGGAGACCCAGTACTTC	CASSLNSRGLETQYF
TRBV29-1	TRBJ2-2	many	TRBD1	TGCAGCGTTGAACCGCTCTCCGGGACAGTCACCGGGGAGCTGTTTTTT	CSVEPLSGTVTGELFF
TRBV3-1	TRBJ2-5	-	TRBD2	TGTGCCAGCAGCCAAGAGGGCCGGCTAGCGGCCATGTACCAAGAGACCCAGTACTTC	CASSQEGRLAAMYQETQYF
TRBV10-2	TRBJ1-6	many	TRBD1	TGCGCCAGCAGTCGAAACCCGGGACAGGGGAATTCACCCCTCCACTTT	CASSRNPGQGNSPLHF
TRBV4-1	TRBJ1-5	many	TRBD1	TGCGCCAGCAGCCGTGACAGGGAGGTGCGTCAGCCCCAGCATTTT	CASSRDREVRQPQHF
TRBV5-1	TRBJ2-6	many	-	TGCGCCAGCAGCAGGACTCCCCCGGTAGGTTACGGGGCCAACGTCCTGACTTTC	CASSRTPPVGYGANVLTF
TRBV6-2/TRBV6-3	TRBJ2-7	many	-	TGTGCCAGCGTTGACCCCGGGAGCTCCTACGAGCAGTACTTC	CASVDPGSSYEQYF
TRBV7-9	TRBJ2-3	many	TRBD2	TGTGCCAGCAGCCGAGACGGGGGGTACACAGATACGCAGTATTTT	CASSRDGGYTDTQYF
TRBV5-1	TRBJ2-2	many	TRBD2	TGCGCCAGCAGCTGGACGACTAGCGGAGACTTTAACACCGGGGAGCTGTTTTTT	CASSWTTSGDFNTGELFF
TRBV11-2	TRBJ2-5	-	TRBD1	TGTGCCAGCAGCTTTGGGGGACAGTTCCAAGAGACCCAGTACTTC	CASSFGGQFQETQYF
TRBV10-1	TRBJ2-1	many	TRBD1	TGCGCCAGCAGTAGGGACACCGGGACAGGGGGCTCGGATGAGCAGTTCTTC	CASSRDTGTGGSDEQFF
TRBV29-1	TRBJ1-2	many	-	TGCAGCGTTGTCTCCGGGACGACCTCGGGCTACACCTTC	CSVVSGTTSGYTF
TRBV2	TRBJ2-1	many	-	TGTGCCAGCAGTGAAGGACGGGGTGAGCAGTTCTTC	CASSEGRGEQFF
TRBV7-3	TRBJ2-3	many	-	TGTGCCAGCAGCTCAACTGGGAAGGGCACAGATACGCAGTATTTT	CASSSTGKGTDTQYF
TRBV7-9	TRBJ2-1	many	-	TGTGCCAGCAGCTTATCCCCGGGAGAAAATGAGCAGTTCTTC	CASSLSPGENEQFF
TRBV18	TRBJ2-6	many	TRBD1	TGTGCCAGCTCACCCGGGACAGGGTCCTCTGGGGCCAACGTCCTGACTTTC	CASSPGTGSSGANVLTF
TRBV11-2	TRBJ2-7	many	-	TGTGCCAGCAGCTTGGACACAAGCTCCTACGAGCAGTACTTC	CASSLDTSSYEQYF
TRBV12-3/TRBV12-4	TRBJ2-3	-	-	TGTGCCAGCAGTTTATGGGACTCAGATACGCAGTATTTT	CASSLWDSDTQYF
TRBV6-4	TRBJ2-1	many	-	TGTGCCAGCAGTCCGGGTTACAATGAGCAGTTCTTC	CASSPGYNEQFF
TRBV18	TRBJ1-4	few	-	TGTGCCAGCTCACCACCCTCGGAACAGGGCGAATTGAGGGAAAAACTGTTTTTT	CASSPPSEQGELREKLFF
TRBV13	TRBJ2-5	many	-	TGTGCCAGCAGCACATATCAAGAGACCCAGTACTTC	CASSTYQETQYF